Below, 32 T cell receptor beta chains from the same sample are listed, as sequenced in a study of T cells after yellow fever vaccination. TCRdb re-analysed the 5' RACE reads in MiXCR, keeping a single row per CDR3 protein. The table lists fewer than 350,000 distinct CDR3 sequences, 4% to 5.5% of them singletons, with around 19% in the top ten. Sample: PBMCs, taken 15 days after the yellow fever booster vaccination. The receptor set was obtained from a man aged 18 to 30 who received the YFV17D yellow fever vaccine.

The chain carries TRBV12-3 or TRBV12-4 and TRBJ2-2, with a possible D match to TRBD2 (6 bases). V lost 1 base, J lost 4 bases, and 13 bases lay in between. The CDR3 extends over 16 amino acids. The CDR3, as DNA: TGTGCCAGCAGTTTAGATAGGGGAGGTCGCACCGGGGAGCTGTTTTTT. Protein: CASSLDRGGRTGELFF.

At least ten counts were recorded for this clonotype. The chain employs TRBV7-2 and TRBJ1-3, with no clear D. CDR1 and CDR2 from the germline V gene are SGHTA and FQGNSA. V was pared by 3 bases and J by 5 bases, with 2 bases between. CDR3 length equals 11 residues. CDR3 DNA: TGTGCCAGCAGCTTGAGAAACACCATATATTTT. It codes for CASSLRNTIYF. Combining the CDR3 with reference TRBV7-2 and TRBJ1-3 gives the whole variable domain GAGVSQSPSNKVTEKGKDVELRCDPISGHTALYWYRQSLGQGLEFLIYFQGNSAPDKSGLPSDRFSAERTGGSVSTLTIQRTQQEDSAVYLCASSLRNTIYFGEGSWLTVV.

In its sample, this clonotype was seen a few times. The V call is TRBV19, the J call TRBJ2-1; 9 bases are shared with TRBD1. The junction had 8 bases not matched to a gene; V was cut back by 5 bases and J by 6 bases. This CDR3 has 15 amino acids. Germline-derived CDR1 and CDR2 are LNHDA and SQIVND (reference sequence). CDR3 in DNA: TGTGCCAGTAGTGACCCGGGACAGGGAACCAATGAGCAGTTCTTC. As protein: CASSDPGQGTNEQFF.

This clonotype was seen many times. This sequence joins TRBV4-1 and TRBJ1-1, with D unclear. Germline values: CDR1 MGHRA, CDR2 YSYEKL. The V and J ends lost 1 base and 2 bases respectively, with 11 bases between them. CDR3 size: 15 residues. DNA for the CDR3: TGCGCCAGCAGCCAAGCCTGGCAGCCAAACACTGAAGCTTTCTTT. This translates into CASSQAWQPNTEAFF.

In its sample, this clonotype was seen many times. The chain has TRBV7-6 and TRBJ1-5, with D unresolved. This CDR3 is built from 15 residues. Deletions cut 0 bases from V and 3 bases from J, with 9 bases between. CDR1 and CDR2 from the germline V gene are SGHVS and FNYEAQ. The CDR3 loop reads CASSLASGFNQPQHF. For the CDR3, the DNA is TGTGCCAGCAGCTTAGCGTCGGGGTTCAATCAGCCCCAGCATTTT.

This clonotype was observed a handful of times. The chain is built from TRBV5-1 and TRBJ1-4, with 7 positions matching TRBD1. The CDR3 has 16 residues. V shed 4 bases, J shed 0 bases, and the junction held 6 bases outside the gene matches. CDR1 and CDR2 (germline): SGHRS, YFSETQ. This CDR3 is CASSPKDRTTNEKLFF. Written as DNA, the CDR3 is TGCGCCAGCAGCCCGAAGGACAGGACAACTAATGAAAAACTGTTTTTT.

This clonotype was detected ten times or more. V and J are TRBV7-9 and TRBJ2-5, with D uncertain. V lost 5 bases and J 5 bases, leaving 18 bases between the germline ends. This CDR3 is built from 15 residues. Per the germline V gene, CDR1 is SEHNR and CDR2 is FQNEAQ (reference sequence). The CDR3 is CASSPGRVEGETQYF. CDR3 DNA sequence: TGTGCCAGCAGCCCCGGTCGCGTCGAAGGGGAGACCCAGTACTTC. The whole variable domain, filled in from reference TRBV7-9 and TRBJ2-5, reads DTGVSQNPRHKITKRGQNVTFRCDPISEHNRLYWYRQTLGQGPEFLTYFQNEAQLEKSRLLSDRFSAERPKGSFSTLEIQRTEQGDSAMYLCASSPGRVEGETQYFGPGTRLLVL.

The chain carries TRBV5-1 and TRBJ1-2; D might be TRBD1 (6 bases). Germline V gene sequence: CDR1 SGHRS, CDR2 YFSETQ. CDR3 length: 15 amino acids. V was trimmed by 0 bases and J by 8 bases, leaving 17 bases between them. CDR3 protein: CASSLEASGAGGYTF. The CDR3 region has the DNA TGCGCCAGCAGCTTGGAAGCGTCAGGGGCAGGAGGCTACACCTTC.

This clonotype was seen a handful of times. The rearrangement uses TRBV7-2 and TRBJ2-3; 8 bases map to TRBD1. In germline, CDR1 is SGHTA, CDR2 FQGNSA. The V gene end was trimmed by 7 bases and the J gene end by 4 bases; junction bases not matched to a gene: 10. CDR3 length: 15 amino acids. The CDR3 loop is CASTQTTGAADTQYF. The CDR3 DNA sequence: TGTGCCAGCACCCAGACGACAGGGGCGGCAGATACGCAGTATTTT.

This clonotype appeared a few times. This rearrangement joins TRBV20-1 to TRBJ2-3; D remains ambiguous. Germline V CDR1 and CDR2: DFQATT, SNEGSKA (reference sequence). The CDR3 extends over 16 amino acids. With 3 bases removed from V and 0 bases from J, the gap between germline ends came to 16 bases. CDR3 in amino acids: CSASEPGGGSTDTQYF. CDR3 DNA sequence: TGCAGTGCTAGTGAGCCGGGTGGCGGCAGCACAGATACGCAGTATTTT.

V and J are TRBV5-5 and TRBJ1-2; 9 positions agree with TRBD1. The CDR3 runs 16 residues. V shed 3 bases, J shed 7 bases, and the junction held 13 bases outside the gene matches. Per germline, CDR1 SGHKS and CDR2 YYEKEE (reference sequence). CDR3 nucleotides: TGTGCCAGCAGCTCCTGGATGGGAAACAGGGGGCCTGGCTACACCTTC. This translates into CASSSWMGNRGPGYTF.

A few counts support this clonotype. The genes are TRBV14 and TRBJ2-5, with TRBD2 matching over 11 bases. V gave up 1 base and J gave up 4 bases; unmatched junction bases: 17. CDR1 and CDR2 from the germline V gene are SGHDN and FVKESK. This CDR3 has 20 amino acids. CDR3 sequence: CASSQGDPWSSGGLGETQYF. The CDR3 nucleotides read TGTGCCAGCAGCCAAGGGGATCCCTGGTCTAGCGGGGGGCTGGGAGAGACCCAGTACTTC.

The rearrangement uses TRBV6-2 or TRBV6-3 and TRBJ2-2; D might be TRBD2 (5 bases). Germline V lookup: CDR1 MNHEY, CDR2 SVGEGT. The length of the CDR3 is 15 residues. V lost 5 bases to trimming and J lost 3 bases, with 13 bases between them. CDR3 nucleotide sequence: TGTGCCAGCAGTCCCCGAGGGCCGTACACCGGGGAGCTGTTTTTT. This translates into CASSPRGPYTGELFF.

This clonotype was recorded at least ten times. The V call is TRBV7-2, the J call TRBJ2-7; the match to TRBD1 covers 7 bases. V lost 3 bases and J lost 3; bases outside the gene matches: 5. CDR3 length equals 14 residues. The V gene's germline CDR1 is SGHTA and CDR2 FQGNSA. In DNA, the CDR3 is TGTGCCAGCAGCTTGTTTCCAGGGGGCTACGAGCAGTACTTC. Translated, it gives CASSLFPGGYEQYF.

This chain joins TRBV6-6 and TRBJ2-3; D is unclear. Trimming took off 6 bases at V and 4 bases at J, with 17 bases between the two ends. Germline CDR1 reads MNHNY; CDR2 reads SVGAGI (reference sequence). The CDR3 runs to 15 residues. CDR3 bases: TGTGCCAGCAGGATAGACTGGTCCGCTGCAGATACGCAGTATTTT. Its translation is CASRIDWSAADTQYF.

This clonotype turned up a few times. This chain links TRBV12-3 or TRBV12-4 with TRBJ2-6; D gene unclear. The V gene lost 0 bases and the J gene lost 1 base, with 4 bases spanning the gap. The CDR3 is 15 residues long. The CDR3 loop is CASSLAISGANVLTF. The CDR3 nucleotides read TGTGCCAGCAGTTTAGCCATTTCTGGGGCCAACGTCCTGACTTTC.

This clonotype was observed at least ten times. V and J are TRBV4-1 and TRBJ2-4; D perhaps matches TRBD1 (6 bases). This CDR3 is built from 11 residues. V gave up 5 bases and J gave up 13 bases, with 12 bases separating them. Per the germline V gene, CDR1 is MGHRA and CDR2 is YSYEKL. CDR3 coding DNA: TGCGCCAGCAGCTCGCGACAGGTGCAGTACTTC. Translating gives CASSSRQVQYF.

This chain uses TRBV4-2 with TRBJ2-1, with TRBD2 identical over 7 bases. V shed 0 bases and J 0 bases; nucleotides not matched to a gene: 8. Looked up from germline, CDR1 is LGHNA and CDR2 is YNFKEQ. The CDR3 totals 18 residues. The CDR3 sequence: CASSQDSRGVSSYNEQFF. In DNA, the CDR3 is TGTGCCAGCAGCCAAGATTCCCGGGGGGTAAGCTCCTACAATGAGCAGTTCTTC.

This chain connects TRBV7-2 to TRBJ2-3; TRBD1 matches at 8 bases. Per the germline V gene, CDR1 is SGHTA and CDR2 is FQGNSA. CDR3 size: 14 residues. CDR3: CASGRGRRTDTQYF. The CDR3 bases are TGTGCGTCGGGCAGGGGGCGACGGACAGATACGCAGTATTTT.

The chain recombines TRBV4-3 with TRBJ1-4; a possible D gene is TRBD1 (5 bases). The germline V gene has CDR1 LGHNA and CDR2 YSLEER. The CDR3 is 16 residues long. V was pared by 4 bases and J by 0 bases, with 12 bases between. CDR3 loop: CASSRMGRSTNEKLFF. The CDR3 DNA is TGCGCCAGCAGCCGGATGGGGCGGTCAACTAATGAAAAACTGTTTTTT.

At least ten counts were recorded for this clonotype. J is TRBJ1-6 and V is TRBV12-3 or TRBV12-4, with no clear D. V lost 3 bases, J lost 4 bases, and 7 bases lay in between. This CDR3 spans 14 amino acids. The CDR3 nucleotides are TGTGCCAGCAGTTTTGGGCAGTATAATTCACCCCTCCACTTT. It specifies CASSFGQYNSPLHF.

The chain recombines TRBV7-3 with TRBJ1-4, with D perhaps TRBD1 (5 bases). The germline gives CDR1 SGHTA, CDR2 FQGTGA. The germline V and J ends were trimmed by 6 bases and 3 bases, with 14 bases remaining between them. The CDR3 length is 15 residues. Here the CDR3 reads CASSSGGGANEKLFF. The CDR3 DNA reads TGTGCCAGCAGTTCCGGGGGGGGAGCTAATGAAAAACTGTTTTTT.

This clonotype was detected a few times. This chain links TRBV19 with TRBJ2-7; TRBD1 aligns across 8 bases. The germline V gene has CDR1 LNHDA and CDR2 SQIVND (reference sequence). The CDR3 extends over 14 amino acids. Trimming cost V 4 bases and J 2 bases; bases outside gene matches: 4. In nucleotides, the CDR3 is TGTGCCAGTAGTACCGGGACAGGAGCCTACGAGCAGTACGTC. It codes for CASSTGTGAYEQYV.

This clonotype was counted between two and nine times. The chain joins TRBV18 to TRBJ1-2; D gene uncertain. The CDR3 is 14 amino acids. Germline-derived CDR1 and CDR2 are KGHSH and LQKENI. Trimming removed 3 bases from V and 6 bases from J, with 14 bases in between. The CDR3 DNA reads as TGTGCCAGCTCACCTTTAGACCCCAGAAATGGCTACACCTTC. This translates into CASSPLDPRNGYTF.

The chain uses TRBV2 and TRBJ1-2; TRBD1 might be the D (5 bases). V lost 8 bases and J 5 bases, leaving 12 bases between the germline ends. The CDR3 is 12 amino acids. Germline V gene lookup returns CDR1 SNHLY and CDR2 FYNNEI. Written as DNA, the CDR3 is TGTGCCAGCCCGCAGGGACCTTATGGCTACACCTTC. Protein product: CASPQGPYGYTF.

This clonotype has only a few counts. The rearrangement joins TRBV29-1 to TRBJ2-5; D is undetermined. Germline V gene sequence: CDR1 SQVTM, CDR2 ANQGSEA. Trimming took off 3 bases at V and 4 bases at J, with 6 bases between the two ends. CDR3 length equals 11 residues. The DNA of the CDR3 is TGCAGCGTTGACAGGAGAGAGACCCAGTACTTC. This codes for CSVDRRETQYF.

The chain has TRBV9 and TRBJ1-2; 7 nucleotides line up with TRBD1. Unmatched junction bases numbered 4, after V lost 3 bases and J lost 8 bases. This CDR3 spans 12 amino acids. Germline CDR1 reads SGDLS; CDR2 reads YYNGEE. The CDR3 DNA reads as TGTGCCAGCAGCGGACAGGGAGGGGGCTACACCTTC. This codes for CASSGQGGGYTF.

This clonotype showed up just a few times. V and J are TRBV6-6 and TRBJ2-1, with unresolved D. CDR1 MNHNY and CDR2 SVGAGI come from the germline V gene (reference sequence). The CDR3 consists of 13 residues. Trimming pared 6 bases from V and 2 bases from J, leaving 8 bases between. The CDR3 spells CASSATTYNEQFF. The CDR3 DNA reads as TGTGCCAGCAGCGCGACAACCTACAATGAGCAGTTCTTC.

This clonotype was detected only a few times. The chain employs TRBV7-8 and TRBJ2-3; the D gene is possibly TRBD1 (5 bases). V was trimmed by 7 bases and J by 2 bases, leaving 13 bases between them. Per the germline V gene, CDR1 is SGHVS and CDR2 is FQNEAQ. The CDR3 contains 14 residues. The CDR3 sequence is CASILRQFTDTQYF. CDR3 bases: TGTGCCAGCATTCTCAGACAGTTCACAGATACGCAGTATTTT.

This clonotype was observed a few times. The chain couples TRBV5-1 to TRBJ2-2, with a tentative D call TRBD1 (6 bases). Deletions cut 0 bases from V and 5 bases from J, with 11 bases between. The germline CDR1 and CDR2 sequences are SGHRS and YFSETQ. The CDR3 is 15 amino acids. In DNA, the CDR3 is TGCGCCAGCAGCTTGGCCAGGGGTGATACCGGGGAGCTGTTTTTT. This codes for CASSLARGDTGELFF.

The rearrangement links TRBV6-5 to TRBJ2-3; D is unresolved. Trimming removed 6 bases from V and 6 bases from J, with 13 bases in between. This CDR3 region has 13 residues. CDR1 and CDR2 from the germline V gene are MNHEY and SVGAGI. CDR3 in amino acids: CASRITVKDTQYF. In DNA form, the CDR3 reads TGTGCCAGCAGGATAACAGTCAAGGATACGCAGTATTTT.

At least ten counts were recorded for this clonotype. The chain carries TRBV7-2 and TRBJ1-4, with D perhaps TRBD1 (6 bases). Germline V lookup: CDR1 SGHTA, CDR2 FQGNSA. Trimming stripped 5 bases from V and 4 bases from J, with 11 bases between. This CDR3 is 14 amino acids long. The CDR3 bases are TGTGCCAGCAGCAAGACAGGACTTAATGAAAAACTGTTTTTT. The encoded protein is CASSKTGLNEKLFF.